In this sample, the clone carrying this T cell receptor (beta chain) turned up once. This entry is derived from a study of OX40 agonist ivuxolimab in advanced cancers. Study background: Three patients, one with hepatocellular carcinoma and two with cutaneous melanoma, achieved partial responses.

Here immunoSEQ multiplex PCR was the method, and the copy in TCRdb shows in-frame clones only, minus some. The data hold roughly 70,000 clones, with roughly nine tenths observed a single time. The sample here was CD4+ or CD8+ T cells sorted from blood, taken in a trial of the OX40 agonist ivuxolimab. This receptor was obtained from an adult with an advanced solid tumor such as melanoma, head and neck, liver or kidney cancer.

Here the CDR3 reads CASSLTPGQGTGNTIYF. In DNA, the CDR3 is TGTGCCAGCAGCTTAACCCCTGGACAGGGGACTGGAAACACCATATATTTT. The chain is built from TRBV7-8 and TRBJ1-3; 9 bases are shared with TRBD1. This CDR3 region has 17 residues. The V segment lost 2 bases and the J segment 2 bases; nucleotides outside the gene matches: 7. Germline loops: CDR1 SGHVS, CDR2 FQNEAQ.